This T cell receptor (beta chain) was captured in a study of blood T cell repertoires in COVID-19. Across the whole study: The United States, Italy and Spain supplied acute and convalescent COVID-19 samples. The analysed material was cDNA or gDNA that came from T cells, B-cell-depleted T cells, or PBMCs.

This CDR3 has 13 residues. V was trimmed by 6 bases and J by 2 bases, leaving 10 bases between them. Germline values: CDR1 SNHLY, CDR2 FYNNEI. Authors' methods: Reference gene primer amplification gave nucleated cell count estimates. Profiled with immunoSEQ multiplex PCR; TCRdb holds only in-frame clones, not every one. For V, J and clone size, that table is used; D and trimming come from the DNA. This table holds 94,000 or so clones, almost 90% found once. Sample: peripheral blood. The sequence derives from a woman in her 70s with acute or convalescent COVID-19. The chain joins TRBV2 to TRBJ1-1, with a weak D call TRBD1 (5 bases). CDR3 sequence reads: CASSIQGNTEAFF. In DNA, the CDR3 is TGTGCCAGCAGCATTCAGGGTAACACTGAAGCTTTCTTT.